The text below deals with one T cell receptor beta chain. Its target is unknown. The entry originates in a study of early T cells in non-severe SARS-CoV-2 infection. Study-wide context: Bulk RNA taken from unsorted whole blood was sequenced, leaving chains unpaired. Study-level points and caveats: Matching with VDJdb favored anti-spike CD8 responses (missing private and CD4 specificities).

Unique molecular identifiers were added to individual cDNA molecules. TCRdb ran MiXCR on the 5' RACE reads and lists one entry per CDR3 protein. The repertoire consists of around 50,000 distinct CDR3 sequences, with about 6.2% occurring once and the leading ten covering around 3.9%. CDR3 length equals 14 residues. Trimming left V 4 bases short and J 3 bases short, with 13 bases between. Germline assignment: CDR1 SGDLS and CDR2 YYNGEE. This TCR derives from an adult who was a healthcare worker with PCR-confirmed SARS-CoV-2 infection or an uninfected control (not recorded which). The sequenced sample was whole blood. The rearrangement links TRBV9 to TRBJ1-1, with D possibly being TRBD1 (5 bases). This CDR3 reads CASSPPGGDTEAFF. The CDR3 nucleotides read TGTGCCAGCAGCCCGCCGGGAGGGGACACTGAAGCTTTCTTT. Drawing the rest from reference TRBV9 and TRBJ1-1, the complete variable domain is DSGVTQTPKHLITATGQRVTLRCSPRSGDLSVYWYQQSLDQGLQFLIQYYNGEERAKGNILERFSAQQFPDLHSELNLSSLELGDSALYFCASSPPGGDTEAFFGQGTRLTVV.